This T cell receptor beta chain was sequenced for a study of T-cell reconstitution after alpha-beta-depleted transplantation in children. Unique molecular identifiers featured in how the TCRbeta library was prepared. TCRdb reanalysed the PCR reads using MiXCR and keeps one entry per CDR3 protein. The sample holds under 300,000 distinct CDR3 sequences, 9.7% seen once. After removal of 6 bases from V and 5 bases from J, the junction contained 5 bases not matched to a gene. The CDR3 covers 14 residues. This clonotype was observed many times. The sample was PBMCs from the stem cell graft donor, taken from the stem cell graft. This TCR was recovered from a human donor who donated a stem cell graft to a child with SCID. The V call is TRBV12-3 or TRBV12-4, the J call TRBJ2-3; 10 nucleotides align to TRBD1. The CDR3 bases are TGTGCCAGCAGCTACCGGGACAGGGGAGATACGCAGTATTTT. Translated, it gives CASSYRDRGDTQYF.